What follows is one T cell receptor beta chain and its context. As yet, its antigen is unknown. The data are from a study of T cells after yellow fever vaccination. At the level of the study: Preparation of fractions with low cell numbers was performed using SMART-Seq v4 Ultra Low Input. General observations from the study: Only a small proportion of the clonotypes turned up in both the CD4 and the CD8 compartments, likely arising from convergent recombination.

A process of 5'RACE template switching, which added a universal primer site and UMIs, was used to make TCR cDNA. Using its own MiXCR run on the 5' RACE reads, TCRdb lists one record per CDR3 protein. The table has approximately 300,000 distinct CDR3 sequences, about 10% seen once. The source was CD4+ T cells sorted from PBMCs, collected 45 days after the yellow fever booster vaccination. The TCR sequence derives from a man between 18 and 29 years old who received the YFV17D yellow fever vaccine.

DNA for the CDR3: TGTGCCAGCTCACCGGCGGCAGTGGGTCAGCCCCAGCATTTT. Residues: CASSPAAVGQPQHF. J is TRBJ1-5 and V is TRBV18; D is unclear. Per the germline V gene, CDR1 is KGHSH and CDR2 is LQKENI. The CDR3 is made up of 14 amino acids. Trimming cost V 3 bases and J 6 bases, with 12 bases left between them.